The 14 T cell receptor beta chains below were found in one sample sequenced in a study of CD8 T cells in ankylosing spondylitis. These receptors' antigens are unknown. Study conclusions and caveats: A TCR beta motif of 7 or 8 highly homologous variants appeared characteristic of ankylosing spondylitis blood.

TCRdb recomputed calls from the 5' RACE reads with MiXCR, one row per CDR3 protein. The sample lists 670,000 or so distinct CDR3 sequences, 15% to 20% seen once, with approximately 18% in the top ten. The sample consisted of blood, either unsorted or a sorted T cell fraction (not recorded which). The receptors stem from a male donor with ankylosing spondylitis.

This clonotype has just a few counts. The gene calls are TRBV28 and TRBJ1-1, with D uncertain. Trimming left V 2 bases short and J 0 bases short, with 13 bases between. There are 16 residues in the CDR3. The germline gives CDR1 MDHEN, CDR2 SYDVKM. CDR3 in DNA: TGTGCCAGCAGTTTAGAGGGAGCAGGTTTGAACACTGAAGCTTTCTTT. Amino acids: CASSLEGAGLNTEAFF.

V is TRBV5-6 and J is TRBJ1-1; possibly TRBD1 for D (5 bases). The germline CDR1 and CDR2 sequences are SGHDT and YYEEEE. V lost 0 bases to trimming and J lost 7 bases, with 13 bases between them. This CDR3 is built from 14 residues. CDR3 nucleotides: TGTGCCAGCAGCTTGGATGTGACAGCCAATGAAGCTTTCTTT. It encodes CASSLDVTANEAFF.

The table lists this clonotype with many counts. As DNA, the CDR3 is TGCGCCAGCAGCCTTGGACAGGGAGGAGAGCCCCAGCATTTT. The encoded protein is CASSLGQGGEPQHF. The rearrangement joins TRBV5-1 to TRBJ1-5, with 8 bases matching TRBD1. Looked up from germline, CDR1 is SGHRS and CDR2 is YFSETQ. V shed 4 bases, J shed 8 bases, and the junction held 8 bases outside the gene matches. This CDR3 spans 14 amino acids.

The chain joins TRBV2 to TRBJ2-5, with D possibly being TRBD1 (6 bases). This CDR3 is built from 16 residues. Trimming pared 5 bases from V and 2 bases from J, leaving 18 bases between. From germline, CDR1 is SNHLY and CDR2 FYNNEI. The CDR3 here is CASSRRWDILQETQYF. CDR3 DNA: TGTGCCAGCAGTCGGCGCTGGGACATCCTACAAGAGACCCAGTACTTC.

The V gene is TRBV29-1, the J gene TRBJ2-1, with 10 positions matching TRBD2. This CDR3 has 14 amino acids. In germline, CDR1 is SQVTM, CDR2 ANQGSEA. V trimming: 7 bases; J trimming: 8 bases; junction bases outside the gene matches: 11. The CDR3 nucleotides read TGCAGCGGTCTAAGCGGGGGGGCCGGGGATGAGCAGTTCTTC. It translates to CSGLSGGAGDEQFF.

This chain links TRBV30 with TRBJ1-5; weak D call: TRBD1 (5 bases). There are 14 residues in the CDR3. Germline V gene data show CDR1 as GTSNPN and CDR2 as SVGIG (reference sequence). Trimming pared 2 bases from V and 1 base from J, leaving 9 bases between. The CDR3 DNA is TGTGCCTGGAGTCCAGGGCAGAGCAATCAGCCCCAGCATTTT. Encoded protein: CAWSPGQSNQPQHF.

This clonotype was counted ten times or more. This sequence joins TRBV7-2 and TRBJ1-1, with a possible D match to TRBD1 (5 bases). In germline, CDR1 is SGHTA, CDR2 FQGNSA. The CDR3 runs 13 residues. V dropped 4 bases and J dropped 1 base, with 7 bases sitting between them. The CDR3, as DNA: TGTGCCAGCAGCTCAGGGCCGAACACTGAAGCTTTCTTT. Amino acid sequence: CASSSGPNTEAFF.

This clonotype has a handful of counts. The chain links TRBV5-1 to TRBJ1-4; a possible D gene is TRBD1 (5 bases). Trimming removed 0 bases at V and 8 bases at J, with 8 bases between. CDR1 is SGHRS, CDR2 YFSETQ, per germline. The CDR3 has 13 residues. The CDR3 coding sequence is TGCGCCAGCAGCTTGGCCGGGACGGAAAAACTGTTTTTT. This sequence encodes CASSLAGTEKLFF.

The rearrangement joins TRBV2 to TRBJ2-7; 9 bases match TRBD1. Germline V gene sequence: CDR1 SNHLY, CDR2 FYNNEI. The V segment lost 7 bases and the J segment 2 bases; nucleotides outside the gene matches: 9. This CDR3 contains 15 residues. CDR3 sequence (DNA): TGTGCCAGCATTTCTGGGACAGGGATTCCCTACGAGCAGTACTTC. Protein product: CASISGTGIPYEQYF.

There are a few counts of this clonotype. Here the CDR3 DNA reads TGTGCCAGCAGCCGGAGACAGTCCACCGGGGAGCTGTTTTTT. Protein product: CASSRRQSTGELFF. The V call is TRBV7-8, the J call TRBJ2-2; possibly TRBD1 for D (5 bases). V dropped 5 bases and J dropped 4 bases, with 11 bases sitting between them. Germline CDR1 reads SGHVS; CDR2 reads FQNEAQ. This CDR3 contains 14 residues.

Comments on this clonotype: This may arise from a read error, as a much more abundant clone is one base away. This CDR3 is missing its conserved last phenylalanine or tryptophan, likely due to a read error. The chain combines TRBV12-3 or TRBV12-4 with TRBJ2-1; D possibly uses TRBD1 or TRBD2 (5 bases each). Trimming shortened V by 2 bases and J by 9 bases, and 14 bases separated the two germline ends. The CDR3 contains 14 residues. The CDR3 here is CASSLSGTYGEQFL. The CDR3 DNA sequence: TGTGCCAGCAGTTTAAGTGGGACCTACGGTGAGCAGTTCCTC.

This chain's CDR3 is CASSQDRLAGALNEQFF. In nucleotides, the CDR3 is TGTGCCAGCAGCCAAGATAGACTAGCGGGAGCTCTCAATGAGCAGTTCTTC. V is TRBV3-1 and J is TRBJ2-1; 12 positions match TRBD2. The junction had 6 bases not matched to a gene; V was cut back by 0 bases and J by 6 bases. Germline V gene data show CDR1 as LGHDT and CDR2 as YNNKEL (reference sequence). The CDR3 contains 17 residues.

The chain is built from TRBV29-1 and TRBJ1-1, with a possible D match to TRBD1 (5 bases). Germline CDR1 and CDR2: SQVTM and ANQGSEA. The CDR3 extends over 15 amino acids. In DNA, the CDR3 is TGCAGAGCGTTGGCCGGGGGGGGGTTGAACACTGAAGCTTTCTTT. It specifies CRALAGGGLNTEAFF.

The chain links TRBV10-3 to TRBJ2-7; D unresolved. Trimming shortened V by 3 bases and J by 4 bases, and 10 bases separated the two germline ends. CDR1 is ENHRY, CDR2 SYGVKD, per germline. The CDR3 covers 13 residues. As DNA, the CDR3 is TGTGCCATCAGTGACGCGGATCGGTACGAGCAGTACTTC. Its translation is CAISDADRYEQYF.